This T cell receptor (beta chain) derives from a study of T cells in tumors and immune-related adverse events. Looked up from germline, CDR1 is DFQATT and CDR2 is SNEGSKA (reference sequence). V dropped 5 bases and J dropped 5; count of bases not matched to a gene: 2. The CDR3 has 11 residues. Only in-frame clones appear in the TCRdb table, and some are missing; sequencing was by immunoSEQ multiplex PCR. The data show some 2,300 clones, about four fifths seen once. The input for sequencing was tumor tissue, taken from a patient treated with anti-PD-1 therapy. The chain uses TRBV20-1 and TRBJ2-5, with 7 bases aligning to TRBD1. This TCR was sampled from a female donor with metastatic renal cell carcinoma. The CDR3 is CSAGDSETQYF. The CDR3 DNA reads as TGCAGTGCTGGGGACAGTGAGACCCAGTACTTC.